The 12 T cell receptor beta chains reported below all come from one sample, sequenced in a study of T and B cells in COVID-19 patients (dated by TCRdb to about 2020). Instrument on record: Illumina MiSeq. TRB rearrangements were amplified by multiplex PCR with BIOMED2 TRB-A/B primer pools. TCRdb trimmed public reads at Q25 via fastp, called clones via MiXCR and kept in-frame beta chains. A single entry per CDR3 protein holds the most common genes and DNA from its merged rows. The sample table records over 3,500 distinct CDR3 sequences; 25% of these occur just once. Jointly, the top ten make up 20% to 25% of the sample. Genomic DNA extracted from blood was used in amounts of roughly 230-550 ng for amplification of TRB repertoires. The material sequenced was blood. These receptors were taken from a human donor with active COVID-19.

This clonotype is deemed large. The rearrangement joins TRBV29-1 to TRBJ2-6; tentative D call: TRBD2 (7 bases). Germline V gene data show CDR1 as SQVTM and CDR2 as ANQGSEA. V gave up 6 bases and J gave up 2 bases, with 14 bases separating them. The CDR3 has 15 amino acids. The CDR3 is CSVRGEGAGANVLTF. CDR3 nucleotide sequence: TGCAGCGTGAGGGGGGAGGGCGCTGGGGCCAACGTCCTGACTTTC. Supplemented by reference TRBV29-1 and TRBJ2-6, the full variable domain reads SAVISQKPSRDICQRGTSLTIQCQVDSQVTMMFWYRQQPGQSLTLIATANQGSEATYESGFVIDKFPISRPNLTFSTLTVSNMSPEDSSIYLCSVRGEGAGANVLTFGAGSRLTVL.

This clonotype has just a few counts. The chain recombines TRBV7-2 with TRBJ2-3; no firm D call. This CDR3 comprises 15 residues. Trimming cost V 2 bases and J 2 bases, with 11 bases left between them. Germline CDR1 reads SGHTA; CDR2 reads FQGNSA. CDR3 DNA: TGTGCCAGCAGCTTAATGTGGGCGACCACAGATACGCAGTATTTT. Its translation: CASSLMWATTDTQYF.

The CDR3 loop is CASSLTSGTEQYF. Here the CDR3 DNA reads TGTGCCAGCAGCTTGACTAGCGGGACCGAGCAGTACTTC. The chain employs TRBV7-2 and TRBJ2-7; TRBD2 aligns across 11 bases. Germline V gene lookup returns CDR1 SGHTA and CDR2 FQGNSA. The length of the CDR3 is 13 residues. Trimming took 3 bases from V and 6 from J; bases not matched to a gene: 1.

This rearrangement joins TRBV7-2 to TRBJ2-7; 7 bases line up with TRBD2. Germline V gene sequence: CDR1 SGHTA, CDR2 FQGNSA. The ends lost 5 bases at V and 3 bases at J; junction bases unmatched: 10. The CDR3 is made up of 15 amino acids. In DNA, the CDR3 is TGTGCCAGCAGCCGCCAGGGTGCTAGCGGCTACGAGCAGTACTTC. This codes for CASSRQGASGYEQYF.

In its sample, this clonotype ranks as large. The genes are TRBV29-1 and TRBJ2-7; TRBD1 matches 9 bases. V lost 1 base, J lost 7 bases, and 11 bases stayed unmatched. The CDR3 contains 15 residues. Looked up from germline, CDR1 is SQVTM and CDR2 is ANQGSEA. DNA for the CDR3: TGCAGCGTTGAAGCCGGGACAGGGACACGGGGGGAGCAGTACTTC. This codes for CSVEAGTGTRGEQYF.

The chain is built from TRBV10-3 and TRBJ1-5; tentatively, D is TRBD1 (5 bases). Germline CDR1 and CDR2: ENHRY and SYGVKD. CDR3 length: 13 residues. With 8 bases removed from V and 5 bases from J, the gap between germline ends came to 13 bases. This CDR3 reads CAIAGGWDQPQHF. Here the CDR3 DNA reads TGTGCCATCGCTGGGGGGTGGGATCAGCCCCAGCATTTT.

This clonotype is medium-sized within its sample. V is TRBV5-6 and J is TRBJ1-4, with 8 bases matching TRBD1. The CDR3 length is 15 residues. In germline, CDR1 is SGHDT, CDR2 YYEEEE. Losses at the gene ends were 1 base for V and 7 bases for J; bases not matched to a gene: 6. The CDR3 here is CASSLKGTGVEKLFF. The DNA for the CDR3 is TGTGCCAGCAGCTTGAAGGGGACAGGTGTTGAAAAACTGTTTTTT.

By share, this clonotype counts as medium-sized. The chain links TRBV18 to TRBJ2-7; 8 bases align to TRBD2. The CDR3 is made up of 16 amino acids. CDR1 KGHSH and CDR2 LQKENI come from the germline V gene. With 3 bases clipped from V and 6 bases from J, the junction kept 13 bases outside the gene matches. The CDR3 DNA reads TGTGCCAGCTCACCGCCGGGACTAGTAGCCGGGGGCGAGCAGTACTTC. Amino acids: CASSPPGLVAGGEQYF.

The V call is TRBV10-3, the J call TRBJ1-6, with D unresolved. The length of the CDR3 is 13 residues. V lost 2 bases and J lost 4, with 3 bases in between. Germline values: CDR1 ENHRY, CDR2 SYGVKD. The CDR3 region has the DNA TGTGCCATCAGTGAGGGATATAATTCACCCCTCCACTTT. Its translation is CAISEGYNSPLHF.

The rearrangement links TRBV6-5 to TRBJ2-5, with 8 bases aligning to TRBD1. Germline V gene sequence: CDR1 MNHEY, CDR2 SVGAGI. The CDR3 contains 15 residues. Trimming cost V 8 bases and J 2 bases; bases outside gene matches: 10. CDR3 loop: CASAPDRGKQETQYF. In DNA, the CDR3 is TGTGCCAGCGCCCCTGACAGGGGTAAACAAGAGACCCAGTACTTC.

This clonotype is judged medium-sized. This chain uses TRBV12-3 or TRBV12-4 with TRBJ2-7; D is unresolved. V gave up 6 bases and J gave up 5 bases, with 11 bases separating them. The CDR3 length is 12 residues. CDR3 sequence: CASSPGANEQYF. CDR3 nucleotides: TGTGCCAGCAGCCCAGGTGCTAACGAGCAGTACTTC.

CDR3: CASSRISGTTNLPQHF. In DNA form, the CDR3 reads TGTGCCAGCAGCCGAATATCCGGGACAACCAATCTCCCCCAGCATTTT. V is TRBV7-9 and J is TRBJ1-5; TRBD1 is a possible D gene (6 bases). Trimming cost V 5 bases and J 10 bases, with 24 bases left between them. CDR1 SEHNR and CDR2 FQNEAQ come from the germline V gene (reference sequence). The CDR3 contains 16 residues.